These T cell receptor beta chains were read from a single sample in a study of cytomegalovirus exposure and HLA in healthy donors. Profiling relied on immunoSEQ multiplex PCR, and the TCRdb table lists in-frame clones only, not all of them. This repertoire shows about 120,000 clones, around three quarters found once; its top ten account for about 3.3%. The sample was PBMCs. These receptors all stem from a woman in her thirties in good health and CMV-seropositive. CDR3s include the opening cysteine and the closing phenylalanine or tryptophan. The D gene is left open where the match is weak. Size tells how often a clone was seen (once, few, many) or the class of an expanded clone, and some rows leave it out.

clone size	D gene	V gene	J gene	CDR3 DNA	CDR3 protein
-	TRBD1	TRBV5-4	TRBJ2-1	TGTGCCAGCATCCGGGACAGGGCAAAGAATGAGCAGTTCTTC	CASIRDRAKNEQFF
-	TRBD1	TRBV5-1	TRBJ2-1	TGCGCCAGCAGCTTGGTCTCGACAGGGCAGAAGGGAAATGAGCAGTTCTTC	CASSLVSTGQKGNEQFF
-	-	TRBV7-2	TRBJ2-6	TGTGCCAGCAGCGACGCCGGACGGTGGAGGGCTGGGGCCAACGTCCTGACTTTC	CASSDAGRWRAGANVLTF
once	TRBD1	TRBV7-9	TRBJ2-4	TGTGCCAGCAGCTTACCCGGTGTTGGCAGGGGGAACATTCAGTACTTC	CASSLPGVGRGNIQYF
-	-	TRBV19	TRBJ2-3	TGTGCCAGTAGTATGCCGGGTTCAGATACGCAGTATTTT	CASSMPGSDTQYF
few	-	TRBV19	TRBJ1-1	TGTGCCAGTAGTGGGGTCAGGGTGGGGGAAGCTTTCTTT	CASSGVRVGEAFF
-	TRBD1	TRBV5-8	TRBJ1-5	TGTGCCAGCAGGAAGGGACAGGGGTGGGGCAATCAGCCCCAGCATTTT	CASRKGQGWGNQPQHF
-	TRBD1	TRBV28	TRBJ2-2	TGTGCCAGCAGTTTTCCCGGACAGGCCGGAACCGGGGAGCTGTTTTTT	CASSFPGQAGTGELFF
-	-	TRBV11-2	TRBJ2-7	TGTGCCAGCAGCTTAGAGGGCCTAAGTTCCTACGAGCAGTACTTC	CASSLEGLSSYEQYF
-	-	TRBV5-8	TRBJ2-6	TGTGCCAGCAGCTTTACTAGCTCTGGGGCCAACGTCCTGACTTTC	CASSFTSSGANVLTF
-	-	TRBV7-9	TRBJ1-6	TGTGCCAGCAGCTTAGCGGGGGGGCTCTCCTATAATTCACCCCTCCACTTT	CASSLAGGLSYNSPLHF
-	TRBD1	TRBV25-1	TRBJ1-3	TGTGCCAGCAGTGCATGGGGGCAGGGGGCGGCTGGAAACACCATATATTTT	CASSAWGQGAAGNTIYF
-	TRBD1	TRBV6-1	TRBJ2-1	TGTGCCAGCACCTTACAGGGGACGGTGGACAATGAGCAGTTCTTC	CASTLQGTVDNEQFF
-	-	TRBV7-9	TRBJ2-1	TGTGCCAGCAGCTCAACAGGGATTGGCTACAATGAGCAGTTCTTC	CASSSTGIGYNEQFF
-	TRBD1	TRBV7-8	TRBJ1-6	TGTGCCAGCAGCCAACGGACAGGGCATAATTCACCCCTCCACTTT	CASSQRTGHNSPLHF
-	TRBD1	TRBV5-1	TRBJ1-2	TGCGCCAGCAGCTCCAGGGGGCCCTATGGCTACACCTTC	CASSSRGPYGYTF
-	TRBD2	TRBV5-1	TRBJ2-1	TGCGCCAGCAGCCCATCCTCTAGCGGGGGCTACAATGAGCAGTTCTTC	CASSPSSSGGYNEQFF
-	TRBD1	TRBV28	TRBJ1-2	TGTGCCAGCAGCTACCCCAGGACAGGGGATTTGATCTATGGCTACACCTTC	CASSYPRTGDLIYGYTF
-	TRBD2	TRBV5-1	TRBJ2-5	TGCGCCAGCAGCTTGCGCGGGGGGGGTCAAGAGACCCAGTACTTC	CASSLRGGGQETQYF
-	-	TRBV11-2	TRBJ1-3	TGTGCCAGCAGCTTAATGACAGCTGGAAACACCATATATTTT	CASSLMTAGNTIYF
-	-	TRBV19	TRBJ1-1	TGTGCCAGTAGTATACAGGGCCAGAACACTGAAGCTTTCTTT	CASSIQGQNTEAFF
-	TRBD1	TRBV5-1	TRBJ2-3	TGCGCCAGCAGCCCGGGACAGGAGACAGATACGCAGTATTTT	CASSPGQETDTQYF
-	-	TRBV18	TRBJ1-1	TGTGCCAGCTCCTCCAGCACCTCAGGTCTCACTGAAGCTTTCTTT	CASSSSTSGLTEAFF
-	-	TRBV30	TRBJ2-7	TGTGCCTGGAGTGGCCTATACGAGCAGTACTTC	CAWSGLYEQYF
-	TRBD1	TRBV27	TRBJ2-4	TGTGCCAGCAGTTTATCGGGGTGGGGGGACAGGGGGGTCATTCAGTACTTC	CASSLSGWGDRGVIQYF
-	-	TRBV18	TRBJ1-3	TGTGCCAGCTCACCACCAGGGGCAATTGGAAACACCATATATTTT	CASSPPGAIGNTIYF
-	-	TRBV4-3	TRBJ2-3	TGCGCCAGCAGCCAAGACAGGGTTGGCACAGATACGCAGTATTTT	CASSQDRVGTDTQYF
once	TRBD1	TRBV29-1	TRBJ1-6	TGCAGCGTTGGACAGGGACAGAATTCACCCCTCCACTTT	CSVGQGQNSPLHF
-	-	TRBV28	TRBJ2-2	TGTGCCGGGGAGGAAGCCAACACCGGGGAGCTGTTTTTT	CAGEEANTGELFF
-	-	TRBV10-3	TRBJ1-5	TGTGCCAGCCAACAGGGCGTAGGCAATCAGCCCCAGCATTTT	CASQQGVGNQPQHF
-	-	TRBV7-6	TRBJ1-2	TGTGCCAGCAGCTCCAGAGGGGGGGCAAAGGGGGGCTACACCTTC	CASSSRGGAKGGYTF
-	TRBD2	TRBV7-2	TRBJ2-4	TGTGCCAGCCGAACCGGGACTAGCGGGGCAGCCAAAAACATTCAGTACTTC	CASRTGTSGAAKNIQYF
few	TRBD1	TRBV18	TRBJ2-5	TGTGCCAGCTCGCCCGGGACAGGGGTCGTGGAGACCCAGTACTTC	CASSPGTGVVETQYF